Listed below are T cell receptor beta chains from one sample, sequenced in a study of shared clonotypes between healthy human individuals. Sequenced by immunoSEQ multiplex PCR; TCRdb stores in-frame clones only, minus some. The table lists a few million clones, just over 90% of them singletons. Sequencing was performed on naive CD4+ T cells from PBMCs. Source of these receptors: a man younger than 35 in good health. Some clones in this sample may be carry-over from other donors' samples. CDR3s include the opening cysteine and the closing phenylalanine or tryptophan. Fields, in order: CDR3 DNA, CDR3 protein, clone size, V gene, D gene, J gene. D genes are given only for firm matches. Size is omitted from some rows. Given values are once, few, many or a class for expanded clones.

TGTGCCAGCAAGACTAGCGGGAGGGAACACAATGAGCAGTTCTTC CASKTSGREHNEQFF - TRBV6-5 TRBD2 TRBJ2-1
TGTGCCAGCAGTACTCCCGCTAGCGGGAGCTCCTACAATGAGCAGTTCTTC CASSTPASGSSYNEQFF - TRBV28 TRBD2 TRBJ2-1
TGTGCCAGCAGTTCTGGACGGCTTGGAGGTTATGGCTACACCTTC CASSSGRLGGYGYTF - TRBV28 - TRBJ1-2
TGCGCCAGCAGACCTGACAGGGGCAATCAGCCCCAGCATTTT CASRPDRGNQPQHF - TRBV5-1 TRBD1 TRBJ1-5
TGTGCCAGCAGCTCGCCGGTTCAGCAAGGGGATACGCAGTATTTT CASSSPVQQGDTQYF - TRBV7-2 - TRBJ2-3
TGTGCCAGCAGCCAATCGACAGGGGTCTCTAACTATGGCTACACCTTC CASSQSTGVSNYGYTF - TRBV7-9 TRBD1 TRBJ1-2
TGTGCCAGCAGTTCCCCGACCGACATTATTGGCTACACCTTC CASSSPTDIIGYTF - TRBV6-5 - TRBJ1-2
TGTGCCAGTACTCAGACTTACACTGAAGCTTTCTTT CASTQTYTEAFF - TRBV6-1 - TRBJ1-1
TGTGCCAGCAGTTACTCGGGACTGAAGAACACTGAAGCTTTCTTT CASSYSGLKNTEAFF once TRBV6-6 - TRBJ1-1
TGTGCCAGCAGTTCTCTGTCTTGGGGGGCAGAGACCCAGTACTTC CASSSLSWGAETQYF - TRBV6-6 - TRBJ2-5
TGTGCCAGCTCCCCCCAGAGCACTGCAACTAATGAAAAACTGTTTTTT CASSPQSTATNEKLFF - TRBV18 - TRBJ1-4
TGTGCCAGCAGGCCTTGGACTAGCGGGGACAACAATGAGCAGTTCTTC CASRPWTSGDNNEQFF - TRBV28 TRBD2 TRBJ2-1
TGTGCCAGCAGCTTTTTTACCGGGGCCAACGTCCTGACTTTC CASSFFTGANVLTF - TRBV5-4 - TRBJ2-6
TGTGCCAGCAGTGGACAGGTCTATGGCTACACCTTC CASSGQVYGYTF once TRBV2 - TRBJ1-2
TGTGCCAGCAGCTTATTGGTGGGGGCCAGGTTCACCTATGGCTACACCTTC CASSLLVGARFTYGYTF - TRBV7-2 - TRBJ1-2
TGTGCCAGCAGCTTCCTCTCTGGGGCCAACGTCCTGACTTTC CASSFLSGANVLTF - TRBV7-8 - TRBJ2-6
TGTGCCAGCAGGCGGGGGCTTAATGAAAAACTGTTTTTT CASRRGLNEKLFF - TRBV6-5 - TRBJ1-4
TGCGCCAGCAGCCGCAGCCAACTCCGGGGGGAGCAGTTCTTC CASSRSQLRGEQFF - TRBV4-3 - TRBJ2-1
TGTGCCAGTCAAGCGGTAATAGCGTTCTACAATGAGCAGTTCTTC CASQAVIAFYNEQFF - TRBV11-2 - TRBJ2-1
TGTGCCAGCTCACGGGATGAGGAGACCCAGTACTTC CASSRDEETQYF - TRBV18 - TRBJ2-5
TGTGCCACCAGCAGAGTTCCCGGGACCTATGGCTACACCTTC CATSRVPGTYGYTF - TRBV15 - TRBJ1-2
TGTGCCAGCAGCCCCGGCGATACGCAGTATTTT CASSPGDTQYF - TRBV11-2 - TRBJ2-3
TGTGCCAGCAGCTTGAATCGGGGGGACTACGAGCAGTACTTC CASSLNRGDYEQYF - TRBV5-4 TRBD2 TRBJ2-7
TGCGCCAGCAAAACCGGGACACTGAGCTCCTATAATTCACCCCTCCACTTT CASKTGTLSSYNSPLHF - TRBV5-1 - TRBJ1-6
TGTGCCAGCAGCGTAGTGCCCGGGGCCTACAATGAGCAGTTCTTC CASSVVPGAYNEQFF - TRBV9 - TRBJ2-1
TGTGCAAGTCGCTTAGATCGTTCGGCTAGCAATCAGCCCCAGCATTTT CASRLDRSASNQPQHF once TRBV12-2 - TRBJ1-5
TGTGCCAGCAGCCTCTTAGGGGTCGGGGTTACAGATACGCAGTATTTT CASSLLGVGVTDTQYF - TRBV7-3 - TRBJ2-3
TGCGCCAGCAGCTTGGCCGGGACTAGCGGGACGCTAGCCTACAATGAGCAGTTCTTC CASSLAGTSGTLAYNEQFF - TRBV5-1 TRBD2 TRBJ2-1
TGCGCCAGCAGCCAAGATTATGGGACGGGAGGAGGCAATGAGCAGTTCTTC CASSQDYGTGGGNEQFF - TRBV4-1 TRBD2 TRBJ2-1
TGTGCCAGCAGCTTAGCCGCCGCCTACGAGCAGTACTTC CASSLAAAYEQYF - TRBV11-2 - TRBJ2-7
TGTGCCAGCAGTGACAGGGGAATGGGGGGCACTGAAGCTTTCTTT CASSDRGMGGTEAFF - TRBV2 - TRBJ1-1
TGTGCCAGCAGCGCGACAGGGGGAAATCAGCCCCAGCATTTT CASSATGGNQPQHF few TRBV9 TRBD1 TRBJ1-5
TGTGCCAGCTCGCTCGTGCAGGGGGGAACTGAAGCTTTCTTT CASSLVQGGTEAFF - TRBV18 TRBD1 TRBJ1-1
TGTGCCAGCAGCCAAGATGGACAGGGCCGGACCCCTTCCTACGAGCAGTACTTC CASSQDGQGRTPSYEQYF - TRBV4-2 TRBD1 TRBJ2-7
TGCGCCAGCAGCCAAGATAGTGAGGACAGGGTCTTGGGTTCTTGGAATCAGCCCCAGCATTTT CASSQDSEDRVLGSWNQPQHF - TRBV4-1 TRBD1 TRBJ1-5
TGCGCCAGCAGCCACCCTCCACTAGCGGGAGGGCCCTACGAGCAGTACTTC CASSHPPLAGGPYEQYF - TRBV4-1 TRBD2 TRBJ2-7
TGTGCCAGGTTACCGGGACAGGGGGCGCGGGAGCAGTACTTC CARLPGQGAREQYF - TRBV28 TRBD1 TRBJ2-7
TGTGCCAGCAGCTTGGGAGGAGCGGGGGGCCCCTACAATGAGCAGTTCTTC CASSLGGAGGPYNEQFF - TRBV5-4 TRBD2 TRBJ2-1
TGTGCCAGCAGCTTAGCCCGGGCGGGAGGCGCAGATACGCAGTATTTT CASSLARAGGADTQYF - TRBV7-6 TRBD2 TRBJ2-3
TGTGCCAGCCTGGGGGGCAACACTGAAGCTTTCTTT CASLGGNTEAFF - TRBV28 - TRBJ1-1
TGTGCCAGCAGAACTCAGACAACTAATGAAAAACTGTTTTTT CASRTQTTNEKLFF - TRBV5-5 - TRBJ1-4
TGTGCCAGCAGCGACTACTCTGGAAACACCATATATTTT CASSDYSGNTIYF - TRBV7-6 - TRBJ1-3
TGTGCCAGTAGTCCCCCGGGACAGGGTCAGCCCCAGCATTTT CASSPPGQGQPQHF few TRBV19 TRBD1 TRBJ1-5
TGTGCCAGCAGCCCCGACAGGGTGGCAGGGAACACCGGGGAGCTGTTTTTT CASSPDRVAGNTGELFF - TRBV7-9 TRBD1 TRBJ2-2
TGTGCCAGCAGGTGGGCTAATCAAGAGACCCAGTACTTC CASRWANQETQYF - TRBV5-6 - TRBJ2-5
TGCGCCAGCTCTTCGGGGCCAGGTCAGCCCCAGCATTTT CASSSGPGQPQHF - TRBV10-2 - TRBJ1-5
TGTGCCAGCAGCTACACCGGGACAGGGTCCTACGAGCAGTACTTC CASSYTGTGSYEQYF - TRBV7-2 TRBD1 TRBJ2-7
TGTGCCAGCAGCTTCAGGAGGGTGTACAGGGCCCTCGCAGATACGCAGTATTTT CASSFRRVYRALADTQYF - TRBV5-4 - TRBJ2-3
TGTGCCAGCAGCTCCAAACTAGGTGGAGATACGCAGTATTTT CASSSKLGGDTQYF - TRBV5-4 - TRBJ2-3
TGCGCCAGCAGCCAAGAGACGGGTTCGGGGTACGAGCAGTACTTC CASSQETGSGYEQYF - TRBV4-1 - TRBJ2-7
TGTGCCAGCAGCTTAGTCTCCTCGTCCTACAATGAGCAGTTCTTC CASSLVSSSYNEQFF - TRBV11-3 - TRBJ2-1
TGTGCCAGCAGCACGTGGGACAGGGTGCGGTGTGGATACGAGCAGTACTTC CASSTWDRVRCGYEQYF - TRBV21-1 - TRBJ2-7
TGTGCCAGCAGCTTGTGGAGGGGTGGGCAGCCCCAGCATTTT CASSLWRGGQPQHF few TRBV5-6 - TRBJ1-5
TGTGCCAGCAGCCTGGGACAGGGCAACGAAAAACTGTTTTTT CASSLGQGNEKLFF - TRBV7-2 TRBD1 TRBJ1-4
TGCGCCAGCATGCTGGGGCCCTCTGGAAACACCATATATTTT CASMLGPSGNTIYF - TRBV23-1 - TRBJ1-3